One sample yielded the 32 T cell receptor beta chains listed below, sequenced in a study of blood T cell repertoires in COVID-19. Generated by immunoSEQ multiplex PCR, the TCRdb table keeps only in-frame clones and is missing some. The data show over 150,000 clones, roughly four fifths seen once. Sequencing was performed on peripheral blood. The source is a woman in her 70s with COVID-19, enrolled during active disease.

This clone has a handful of counts. V is TRBV5-4 and J is TRBJ2-7; 10 nucleotides line up with TRBD2. The CDR3 contains 15 residues. Losses at the gene ends were 3 bases for V and 7 bases for J; bases not matched to a gene: 10. Germline assignment: CDR1 SGHNT and CDR2 YYREEE (reference sequence). The CDR3 spells CASSSMSGRAIEQYF. The CDR3, as DNA: TGTGCCAGCAGCTCCATGAGCGGGAGGGCCATTGAGCAGTACTTC.

The chain is built from TRBV5-5 and TRBJ1-3; no clear D gene. This CDR3 has 15 amino acids. Germline CDR1 is SGHKS and CDR2 is YYEKEE (reference sequence). V lost 4 bases and J 0 bases, leaving 11 bases between the germline ends. CDR3 protein: CASSPADVSGNTIYF. Written as DNA, the CDR3 is TGTGCCAGCAGCCCAGCGGACGTCTCTGGAAACACCATATATTTT.

The rearrangement uses TRBV2 and TRBJ2-1; tentatively, D is TRBD1 (6 bases). Germline V lookup: CDR1 SNHLY, CDR2 FYNNEI. Trimming removed 3 bases at V and 3 bases at J, with 12 bases between. CDR3 length equals 15 residues. The CDR3 sequence: CASSEDRNLYNEQFF. CDR3 DNA: TGTGCCAGCAGTGAGGACAGAAACCTCTACAATGAGCAGTTCTTC.

This clone was found once. The chain combines TRBV11-2 with TRBJ1-4, with 8 bases lining up with TRBD1. Germline-derived CDR1 and CDR2 are SGHAT and FQNNGV. CDR3 length equals 15 residues. The junction had 6 bases not matched to a gene; V was cut back by 1 base and J by 8 bases. This CDR3 reads CASSLGTGQIEKLFF. Here the CDR3 DNA reads TGTGCCAGCAGCTTAGGGACAGGGCAGATCGAAAAACTGTTTTTT. The variable domain in full, with the rest retrieved from reference TRBV11-2 and TRBJ1-4, is EAGVAQSPRYKIIEKRQSVAFWCNPISGHATLYWYQQILGQGPKLLIQFQNNGVVDDSQLPKDRFSAERLKGVDSTLKIQPAKLEDSAVYLCASSLGTGQIEKLFFGSGTQLSVL.

This clone was seen once. The chain joins TRBV4-1 to TRBJ2-1, with TRBD1 identical over 9 bases. The CDR3 contains 16 residues. J was trimmed by 5 bases and V by 1 base; bases with no gene match: 6. Germline V CDR1 and CDR2: MGHRA, YSYEKL. CDR3 region: CASSQVTTGGHNEQFF. CDR3 nucleotides: TGCGCCAGCAGCCAAGTGACGACAGGGGGACACAATGAGCAGTTCTTC.

The chain recombines TRBV24-1 with TRBJ2-1; 10 bases map to TRBD2. With V trimmed by 9 bases and J by 5 bases, 6 bases remained unmatched. The CDR3 runs 14 residues. Germline-derived CDR1 and CDR2 are KGHDR and SFDVKD. The DNA of the CDR3 is TGTGCCACCTTGACTAGCGGGCCTAACAATGAGCAGTTCTTC. It specifies CATLTSGPNNEQFF.

This clone was observed once. This sequence joins TRBV11-2 and TRBJ2-5, with D maybe TRBD2 (5 bases). The V gene's germline CDR1 is SGHAT and CDR2 FQNNGV. This CDR3 spans 14 amino acids. Between the trimmed V and J ends, which lost 5 bases and 4 bases, there was a span of 14 bases. CDR3 coding DNA: TGTGCCAGCAGCCCAGCGGAGATCGGAGAGACCCAGTACTTC. It codes for CASSPAEIGETQYF.

The chain links TRBV7-2 to TRBJ2-2, with TRBD2 matching 10 bases. Per the germline V gene, CDR1 is SGHTA and CDR2 is FQGNSA. This CDR3 has 16 amino acids. V lost 4 bases, J lost 6 bases, and 8 bases stayed unmatched. The CDR3 here is CASSSPGLALAGELFF. As DNA, the CDR3 is TGTGCCAGCAGCTCGCCGGGACTAGCGTTGGCCGGGGAGCTGTTTTTT.

DNA for the CDR3: TGTGCCAGCTCACCAAGGTTCAGGGGCCAAGAGACCCAGTACTTC. Protein product: CASSPRFRGQETQYF. The J gene is TRBJ2-5, the V gene TRBV18; weak D call: TRBD1 (6 bases). Germline V gene data show CDR1 as KGHSH and CDR2 as LQKENI. CDR3 length: 15 residues. V lost 2 bases and J 1 base, leaving 11 bases between the germline ends.

The J gene is TRBJ2-3, the V gene TRBV28; TRBD1 aligns across 7 bases. CDR3 length equals 16 residues. Germline lookup yields CDR1 MDHEN and CDR2 SYDVKM. The J segment lost 0 bases and the V segment lost 3 bases, leaving 6 bases of the junction unmatched. CDR3 in DNA: TGTGCCAGCAGTTTGCACAGGGGTCCTAGCACAGATACGCAGTATTTT. It is translated as CASSLHRGPSTDTQYF.

This chain joins TRBV4-1 and TRBJ1-1, with TRBD1 as a possible D gene (6 bases). Germline assignment: CDR1 MGHRA and CDR2 YSYEKL. The CDR3 loop spans 15 amino acids. Trimming removed 3 bases from V and 1 base from J, with 12 bases in between. In DNA form, the CDR3 reads TGCGCCAGCAGCCACCCCGGGACACGGAACACTGAAGCTTTCTTT. This codes for CASSHPGTRNTEAFF.

The chain uses TRBV10-3 and TRBJ2-3, with D maybe TRBD2 (5 bases). Trimming took off 8 bases at V and 1 base at J, with 13 bases between the two ends. The CDR3 consists of 14 residues. Germline CDR1 ENHRY, CDR2 SYGVKD. CDR3 protein: CAIAKEARTDTQYF. The CDR3, as DNA: TGTGCCATCGCGAAGGAGGCCCGCACAGATACGCAGTATTTT.

This chain links TRBV28 with TRBJ2-5, with 9 bases identical to TRBD1. In germline, CDR1 is MDHEN, CDR2 SYDVKM. The CDR3 is made up of 16 amino acids. The V segment lost 6 bases and the J segment 6 bases; nucleotides outside the gene matches: 14. The CDR3 DNA follows: TGTGCCAGCAGGGGTCCCGGGACAGGGAATACGCAGACCCAGTACTTC. It translates to CASRGPGTGNTQTQYF. Variable domain in full (rest from reference TRBV28 and TRBJ2-5): DVKVTQSSRYLVKRTGEKVFLECVQDMDHENMFWYRQDPGLGLRLIYFSYDVKMKEKGDIPEGYSVSREKKERFSLILESASTNQTSMYLCASRGPGTGNTQTQYFGPGTRLLVL.

This chain joins TRBV7-2 and TRBJ2-1, with 14 positions matching TRBD2. The CDR3 runs 17 residues. V lost 1 base to trimming and J lost 7 bases; unmatched junction nucleotides: 6. Looked up from germline, CDR1 is SGHTA and CDR2 is FQGNSA. This chain's CDR3 is CASSLVGTSGSLNEQFF. In DNA form, the CDR3 reads TGTGCCAGCAGCTTAGTCGGGACTAGCGGGAGTCTGAATGAGCAGTTCTTC.

The chain links TRBV6-5 to TRBJ2-2; the D is unclear. Trimming cost V 6 bases and J 2 bases, with 10 bases left between them. The germline gives CDR1 MNHEY, CDR2 SVGAGI. The CDR3 totals 14 residues. Here the CDR3 reads CASSRGRNTGELFF. The CDR3 DNA follows: TGTGCCAGCAGCCGTGGCAGAAACACCGGGGAGCTGTTTTTT.

The chain uses TRBV7-2 and TRBJ1-5, with D possibly TRBD1 on 5 matching bases. With 2 bases removed from V and 3 bases from J, the gap between germline ends came to 14 bases. The CDR3 spans 16 residues. CDR1 is SGHTA, CDR2 FQGNSA, per germline. This CDR3 is CASSLIGTGANQPQHF. As DNA, the CDR3 is TGTGCCAGCAGCTTAATAGGAACAGGAGCCAATCAGCCCCAGCATTTT. Variable domain in full (rest from reference TRBV7-2 and TRBJ1-5): GAGVSQSPSNKVTEKGKDVELRCDPISGHTALYWYRQSLGQGLEFLIYFQGNSAPDKSGLPSDRFSAERTGGSVSTLTIQRTQQEDSAVYLCASSLIGTGANQPQHFGDGTRLSIL.

The rearrangement joins TRBV2 to TRBJ2-7; maybe TRBD1 (6 bases). CDR1 and CDR2 (germline): SNHLY, FYNNEI. This CDR3 has 14 amino acids. V was cut by 6 bases and J by 0 bases, with 12 bases left in between. CDR3 amino acids: CASRQGRSSYEQYF. The DNA of the CDR3 is TGTGCCAGCAGGCAGGGGCGGAGCTCCTACGAGCAGTACTTC.

This clone was found a few times. The chain has TRBV7-2 and TRBJ1-3, with a weak D call TRBD1 (5 bases). Germline loops: CDR1 SGHTA, CDR2 FQGNSA. Trimming cost V 2 bases and J 1 base, with 9 bases left between them. The CDR3 is 15 residues long. CDR3 region: CASSLLRGSGNTIYF. The CDR3 region has the DNA TGTGCCAGCAGCTTACTTCGGGGGTCTGGAAACACCATATATTTT.

The V gene is TRBV7-8, the J gene TRBJ2-1, with unresolved D. Germline V gene data show CDR1 as SGHVS and CDR2 as FQNEAQ. V dropped 7 bases and J dropped 8 bases, with 9 bases sitting between them. CDR3 size: 11 residues. The DNA for the CDR3 is TGTGCCAGCACCCCCCGCGATGAGCAGTTCTTC. Residues: CASTPRDEQFF.

The V and J genes are TRBV4-2 and TRBJ2-7; 8 bases agree with TRBD2. The length of the CDR3 is 15 residues. After removal of 1 base from V and 3 bases from J, the junction contained 5 bases not matched to a gene. The germline V gene encodes CDR1 LGHNA and CDR2 YNFKEQ. The CDR3: CASSQGTSQGYEQYF. Written as DNA, the CDR3 is TGTGCCAGCAGCCAAGGGACTAGCCAGGGCTACGAGCAGTACTTC.

This chain joins TRBV28 and TRBJ1-1; tentatively, D is TRBD1 (6 bases). The CDR3 length is 13 residues. CDR1 MDHEN and CDR2 SYDVKM come from the germline V gene. The V end lost 7 bases, the J end lost 7 bases, and 16 bases lay between the germline ends. CDR3 bases: TGTGCCAGCAACATACAGGGAACTGATGAAGCTTTCTTT. This translates into CASNIQGTDEAFF.

The chain couples TRBV7-2 to TRBJ1-2; D perhaps matches TRBD1 (5 bases). CDR3 size: 15 residues. Trimming shortened V by 2 bases and J by 5 bases, and 15 bases separated the two germline ends. The germline V gene has CDR1 SGHTA and CDR2 FQGNSA. The CDR3 nucleotides are TGTGCCAGCAGCTTATTTCGAGGGGAGGGGTATGGCTACACCTTC. Protein sequence: CASSLFRGEGYGYTF.

The rearrangement links TRBV28 to TRBJ1-5, with TRBD1 matching 7 bases. This CDR3 is 14 amino acids long. Trimming removed 2 bases from V and 3 bases from J; junction bases left unmatched: 1. Germline V lookup: CDR1 MDHEN, CDR2 SYDVKM. The CDR3 DNA reads TGTGCCAGCAGTTTAGAGGGGGCCAATCAGCCCCAGCATTTT. Its translation is CASSLEGANQPQHF. Using reference TRBV28 and TRBJ1-5 for the parts outside the CDR3, the full variable domain is DVKVTQSSRYLVKRTGEKVFLECVQDMDHENMFWYRQDPGLGLRLIYFSYDVKMKEKGDIPEGYSVSREKKERFSLILESASTNQTSMYLCASSLEGANQPQHFGDGTRLSIL.

V is TRBV7-9 and J is TRBJ2-5, with D possibly being TRBD2 (5 bases). The CDR3 length is 15 residues. Deletions cut 4 bases from V and 3 bases from J, with 15 bases between. CDR1 SEHNR and CDR2 FQNEAQ come from the germline V gene (reference sequence). CDR3 nucleotide sequence: TGTGCCAGCAGCTCTGGACTCATGCCAGAAGAGACCCAGTACTTC. Its protein is CASSSGLMPEETQYF.

V gene TRBV6-6 combines with J gene TRBJ1-1; 8 bases match TRBD1. The V gene end was trimmed by 2 bases and the J gene end by 1 base; junction bases not matched to a gene: 3. CDR3 length: 15 amino acids. Germline assignment: CDR1 MNHNY and CDR2 SVGAGI (reference sequence). CDR3 in DNA: TGTGCCAGCAGTTACGGACAGGGAAAGAACACTGAAGCTTTCTTT. This codes for CASSYGQGKNTEAFF.

In its sample, this clone was seen a few times. This rearrangement joins TRBV7-2 to TRBJ2-2; D is unresolved. The germline gives CDR1 SGHTA, CDR2 FQGNSA. With 5 bases removed from V and 1 base from J, the gap between germline ends came to 11 bases. The CDR3 covers 15 residues. The CDR3 reads CASSLSSVNTGELFF. Here the CDR3 DNA reads TGTGCCAGCAGCCTCTCGTCTGTGAACACCGGGGAGCTGTTTTTT.

The rearrangement uses TRBV7-2 and TRBJ2-6; no clear D gene. The CDR3 loop spans 14 amino acids. With 4 bases removed from V and 3 bases from J, the gap between germline ends came to 7 bases. Germline CDR1 reads SGHTA; CDR2 reads FQGNSA. CDR3 bases: TGTGCCAGCAGCTCGCCGGGTGGGGCCAACGTCCTGACTTTC. It translates to CASSSPGGANVLTF.

The chain carries TRBV28 and TRBJ2-3, with 9 bases that match TRBD1. This CDR3 has 15 residues. V dropped 8 bases and J dropped 3; count of bases not matched to a gene: 9. The germline gives CDR1 MDHEN, CDR2 SYDVKM. The chain's CDR3 is CASYAGDRDTDTQYF. CDR3 sequence (DNA): TGTGCCAGCTACGCCGGGGACAGGGATACAGATACGCAGTATTTT. Based on the CDR3 plus reference TRBV28 and TRBJ2-3, the full variable domain is DVKVTQSSRYLVKRTGEKVFLECVQDMDHENMFWYRQDPGLGLRLIYFSYDVKMKEKGDIPEGYSVSREKKERFSLILESASTNQTSMYLCASYAGDRDTDTQYFGPGTRLTVL.

The gene calls are TRBV24-1 and TRBJ2-1; the match to TRBD2 covers 10 bases. V shed 2 bases, J shed 7 bases, and the junction held 4 bases outside the gene matches. The CDR3 runs to 15 residues. The germline CDR1 and CDR2 sequences are KGHDR and SFDVKD. This chain's CDR3 is CATSDSGSGRNEQFF. CDR3 DNA sequence: TGTGCCACCAGTGATTCGGGTAGCGGGAGGAATGAGCAGTTCTTC.

The rearrangement uses TRBV28 and TRBJ1-2; D possibly corresponds to TRBD1 (5 bases). V was pared by 11 bases and J by 5 bases, with 15 bases between. There are 12 residues in the CDR3. Germline-derived CDR1 and CDR2 are MDHEN and SYDVKM. CDR3 sequence reads: CAGQGRDYGYTF. The CDR3 DNA reads TGTGCCGGTCAGGGAAGGGATTATGGCTACACCTTC.

The rearrangement joins TRBV29-1 to TRBJ1-1; D not resolved. The CDR3 is made up of 14 amino acids. The V end lost 2 bases, the J end lost 6 bases, and 16 bases lay between the germline ends. In germline, CDR1 is SQVTM, CDR2 ANQGSEA. Here the CDR3 DNA reads TGCAGCGTTGAACCCAACAGAGGGAGCGCTGAAGCTTTCTTT. This encodes CSVEPNRGSAEAFF.

This chain connects TRBV11-2 to TRBJ1-2, with 7 bases identical to TRBD1. This CDR3 has 13 amino acids. J gave up 6 bases and V 0 bases, and 1 base lay outside the gene matches. Germline loops: CDR1 SGHAT, CDR2 FQNNGV. The CDR3 coding sequence is TGTGCCAGCAGCTTAGATGACAGGGATGGCTACACCTTC. Its protein is CASSLDDRDGYTF.